This TCR beta chain is drawn from a study of T cell clonotyping in hematopoietic cell transplantation (dated by TCRdb to the early 2020s). Turning to the overall study: In the study, some 140 blood samples were gathered from 35 to 45 consecutive transplant recipients and their related donors. Recruitment of patients was conducted between late 2015 and January 2017, and follow-up was continued until September 2020 or death.

This specimen's time point label, per the study, means: 100 days after allo-HCT. Blood from recipients was drawn roughly 28 days before transplant, then again at days 30, 100 and 180 after transplant. Nuclei Lysis Solution was used to extract genomic DNA from fresh or cryopreserved unfractionated peripheral blood mononuclear cells. General conclusions and limits of the study: Broader posttransplant TCR repertoire diversity was predicted by donor and pretransplant recipient Inverse Simpson Index values. Overlap with donor repertoires was found for only a small fraction of recipient repertoires, with over 95% found to appear de novo at the given depth. After transplant, TCR diversity in recipients dropped, and pathologically expanded clonotypes increased progressively from day 30 to day 180. The sample size was limited and the cells went unsorted, which meant the CD4 and CD8 repertoire contributions could not be told apart.

Points on this clone: Its antigen remains unidentified. The record has no base qualities; no much larger clone is one base away.

The immunoSEQ assay, a bias-controlled multiplex PCR using V- and J-specific primers, was used to amplify TCR beta CDR3 regions from genomic DNA. In a second PCR step, a proprietary barcode and Illumina adapter sequences were attached to the CDR3 amplicons. An Illumina MiSeq instrument was used for sequencing of the CDR3 libraries. The paper's processing steps were these. immunoSEQ Analyzer 3.0 was used for export and quality control, with R Bioconductor and Immunarch used for downstream analyses. Only productive rearrangements within the normalized downsampled data set were used in the calculation of repertoire metrics. Pathologically expanded clonotypes were defined as those larger than 5 templates in the normalized cohort. The Inverse Simpson Index served as the measure of repertoire diversity. The non-normalized data set was used for CMV-specificity analyses so that all clonotypes could be captured. Here the immuneACCESS table is served through TCRdb, limited to in-frame sequences with V and J called. Missing clones are a known gap in these copies; in checked studies unresolved V genes cover under half, and the rest lacks a known reason. V, J and clone size reflect that table, while D and trimming were determined from the DNA. The table for this sample lists some 29,000 clones; 90% to 95% of them were counted only once. Together, the top ten hold about 10% of the sample.

Taken from the germline V gene, the CDR1 and CDR2 loops are SGHDT and YYEEEE. Relative to germline, V is 0 bases shorter and J is 2 bases shorter, with 17 bases between their ends. The CDR3 sequence holds 17 residues, the cysteine and phenylalanine included. The kept DNA is CDR3 alone, 51 bases in frame from the first base. This receptor was obtained from a female patient aged 50 to 65 who had an allogeneic stem cell transplant from a related donor, so the T cells may come from the graft donor. Some clones in this sample may be carry-over from other donors' samples. The sequence joins TRBV5-6 to TRBJ1-2, with the identity of the D gene unclear. The sample was PBMCs, taken 100 days after allogeneic stem cell transplant. This receptor has the CDR3 CASSLASADIRNYGYTF. The DNA reads as follows: TGTGCCAGCAGCTTGGCATCGGCAGACATTCGAAACTATGGCTACACCTTC.